What follows describes a single T cell receptor beta chain. Its target is not known. The sample belongs to a study of radiation and T cells in renal cell carcinoma. Overall study context: Nephrectomy followed 15 Gy stereotactic body radiation by 4 weeks. Study-level points and caveats: Top tumor clonotypes rose in blood 2 weeks post-radiation, then contracted. Without pretreatment biopsies, baseline tumor clonotype presence was undetermined.

Time point meaning: blood 2 weeks post-SBRT. Treatment specified: 15 Gy SBRT to primary tumor, nephrectomy 4 weeks later. After SBRT, blood was collected at 2 and 4 weeks, plus baseline. Germline CDR1 MNHEY, CDR2 SVGAGI. This CDR3 region has 14 residues. The ends were cut back, 0 bases at V and 5 bases at J, with 11 bases in the middle. Profiled with immunoSEQ multiplex PCR; TCRdb holds only in-frame clones, not every one. The sample carries some 70,000 clones, 82% recorded once. Sequenced material: blood, taken from a patient whose treatment included radiotherapy and nephrectomy. This TCR came from a man in his fifties or sixties with renal cell carcinoma. The chain uses TRBV6-5 and TRBJ2-7, with D perhaps TRBD1 (6 bases). The CDR3 DNA follows: TGTGCCAGCAGTTACTCGACAGGACGCGACGAGCAGTACTTC. It translates to CASSYSTGRDEQYF.